The TCR beta chain described here comes from a study of cytomegalovirus exposure and HLA in healthy donors. Study-level findings and limits: An analysis that was carried out later associated about 17,000 TCR beta sequences with HLA alleles at 0.05 false discovery rate.

This PCR relied on a set of 60 Vbeta primers and 13 Jbeta primers. Sequenced by immunoSEQ multiplex PCR; TCRdb stores in-frame clones only, minus some. The table records roughly 120,000 clones, roughly 78% of them present only once. Worth noting for this clone: The antigen is undetermined.

Germline V gene sequence: CDR1 SGHRS, CDR2 YFSETQ. CDR3 length equals 12 residues. The chain joins TRBV5-1 to TRBJ2-5, with D possibly matching TRBD2 (5 bases). The end of the DNA fits TRBJ2-7 better, so the J call may be wrong. The specimen sequenced was PBMCs. The sequence was collected from a male donor in good health and CMV-seronegative. The CDR3 region is CASRLGPYEQYF. The CDR3 DNA reads TGCGCCAGCAGACTAGGCCCCTACGAGCAGTACTTC.